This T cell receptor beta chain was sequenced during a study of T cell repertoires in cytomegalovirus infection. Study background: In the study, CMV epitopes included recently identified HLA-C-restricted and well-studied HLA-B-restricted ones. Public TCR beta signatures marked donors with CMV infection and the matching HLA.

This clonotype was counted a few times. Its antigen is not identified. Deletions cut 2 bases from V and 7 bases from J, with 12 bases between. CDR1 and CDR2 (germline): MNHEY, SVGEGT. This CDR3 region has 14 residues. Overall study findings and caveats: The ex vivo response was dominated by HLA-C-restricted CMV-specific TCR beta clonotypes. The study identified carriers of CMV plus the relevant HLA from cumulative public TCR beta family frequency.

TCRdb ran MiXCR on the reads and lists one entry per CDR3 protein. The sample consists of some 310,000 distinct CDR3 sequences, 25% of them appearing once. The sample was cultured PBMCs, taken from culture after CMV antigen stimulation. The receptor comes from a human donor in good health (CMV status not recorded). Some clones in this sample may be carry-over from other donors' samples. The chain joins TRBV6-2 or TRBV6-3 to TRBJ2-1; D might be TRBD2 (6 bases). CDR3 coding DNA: TGTGCCAGCAGTTACCAAGGGACTTTGAATGAGCAGTTCTTC. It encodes CASSYQGTLNEQFF.